The next 10 T cell receptor beta chains were all read from a single sample in a study of blood T cell repertoires in COVID-19. Libraries were prepared by immunoSEQ multiplex PCR; TCRdb keeps only in-frame clonotypes and omits some of them. The table lists about 140,000 clones, approximately 87% of them singletons. Sequenced sample: PBMCs or T cells enriched from blood (not recorded which). The receptors were gathered from a man aged 55 to 69 who had recovered from COVID-19.

The chain combines TRBV3-1 (or the pseudogene TRBV3-2) with TRBJ1-6; the D gene is possibly TRBD1 (6 bases). V was shortened by 2 bases and J by 10 bases, with 15 bases between the two germline ends. The CDR3 extends over 15 amino acids. CDR1 LGHDT and CDR2 YNNKEL come from the germline V gene (reference sequence). CDR3: CASSQLITGKSPLHF. In nucleotides, the CDR3 is TGTGCCAGCAGCCAATTAATCACAGGGAAGTCACCCCTCCACTTT.

This chain connects TRBV30 to TRBJ1-3, with D uncertain. Germline-derived CDR1 and CDR2 are GTSNPN and SVGIG (reference sequence). V was shortened by 5 bases and J by 2 bases, with 7 bases between the two germline ends. CDR3 length: 12 residues. CDR3 nucleotide sequence: TGTGCCTGGCGGAGTGCTGGAAACACCATATATTTT. Translation: CAWRSAGNTIYF.

This chain joins TRBV12-3 or TRBV12-4 and TRBJ2-7; 7 bases line up with TRBD1. The V and J ends lost 2 bases and 6 bases, in that order; junction bases with no gene match: 4. The CDR3 runs to 13 residues. In nucleotides, the CDR3 is TGTGCCAGCAGTTTAATTACAGGGGCCGAGCAGTACTTC. It is translated as CASSLITGAEQYF.

This chain uses TRBV18 with TRBJ2-2; 7 nucleotides line up with TRBD2. This CDR3 has 15 residues. In germline, CDR1 is KGHSH, CDR2 LQKENI. The junction had 7 bases not matched to a gene; V was cut back by 6 bases and J by 3 bases. The CDR3 region has the DNA TGTGCCAGCTCCTCCGCGGGAGTGGACACCGGGGAGCTGTTTTTT. As protein: CASSSAGVDTGELFF.

This chain connects TRBV11-2 to TRBJ2-6; D is undetermined. The V end lost 0 bases, the J end lost 0 bases, and 6 bases lay between the germline ends. In germline, CDR1 is SGHAT, CDR2 FQNNGV. The CDR3 sequence is 16 residues long. CDR3 region: CASSLDSLSGANVLTF. CDR3 DNA: TGTGCCAGCAGCTTAGATTCCCTCTCTGGGGCCAACGTCCTGACTTTC.

This clone was seen a single time. This chain uses TRBV30 with TRBJ1-1; 7 bases agree with TRBD1. The CDR3 contains 13 residues. V dropped 4 bases and J dropped 5; count of bases not matched to a gene: 7. Germline assignment: CDR1 GTSNPN and CDR2 SVGIG (reference sequence). The CDR3 region is CAWKRGRRTEAFF. The CDR3 nucleotides read TGTGCCTGGAAAAGGGGGCGAAGGACTGAAGCTTTCTTT.

V and J are TRBV15 and TRBJ1-1, with 8 bases that match TRBD1. The V and J ends lost 1 base and 7 bases, in that order; junction bases with no gene match: 5. CDR1 and CDR2 from the germline V gene are LNHNV and YYDKDF (reference sequence). The CDR3 is made up of 14 amino acids. CDR3 sequence (DNA): TGTGCCACCAGCAGAGGGGTGGGGACAGGTGAAGCTTTCTTT. It yields the protein CATSRGVGTGEAFF.

The chain links TRBV6-1 to TRBJ2-7; 9 positions match TRBD1. V lost 3 bases to trimming and J lost 0 bases; unmatched junction nucleotides: 3. Germline V CDR1 and CDR2: MNHNS, SASEGT. The CDR3 extends over 15 amino acids. The CDR3 coding sequence is TGTGCCAGCAGTGACCGGGACAGGGCCTCCTACGAGCAGTACTTC. Its protein product is CASSDRDRASYEQYF.

The chain recombines TRBV29-1 with TRBJ1-5, with D perhaps TRBD1 (6 bases). Trimming left V 5 bases short and J 7 bases short, with 18 bases between. Germline V CDR1 and CDR2: SQVTM, ANQGSEA. This CDR3 is 14 amino acids long. The CDR3 is CSVRSGGAEQPQHF. As DNA, the CDR3 is TGCAGCGTTCGCTCGGGGGGCGCCGAACAGCCCCAGCATTTT.

J is TRBJ1-2 and V is TRBV24-1; no clear D gene. The CDR3 extends over 14 amino acids. Germline V gene lookup returns CDR1 KGHDR and CDR2 SFDVKD. Trimming pared 10 bases from V and 4 bases from J, leaving 18 bases between. CDR3 loop: CATQRGEWPYGYTF. CDR3 coding DNA: TGTGCCACTCAACGCGGGGAGTGGCCCTATGGCTACACCTTC.